Listed here are 10 T cell receptor beta chains from one sample, sequenced in a study of response to subunit inactivated influenza vaccine (dated by TCRdb to the late 2010s). Receptors were amplified or captured by RT-PCR. Sequencing took place on an Illumina HiSeq 2500. Clones were called with MiXCR by TCRdb after fastp trimmed the public reads at Q25, and only in-frame beta chains were retained. Records with the same CDR3 protein are collapsed into one entry carrying the most frequent genes and DNA. This sample is represented by 500,000 to 550,000 distinct CDR3 sequences; approximately 7.7% of them were singletons. The ten largest clones represent over 10% of the sample. Here the sequenced sample was PBMCs from blood, taken roughly 24 months after vaccination. The receptor source for this set is a man between 50 and 75 years old who received an inactivated influenza vaccine. Donor details come from another sample of the same person, matched by shared clones.

Only a few counts were recorded for this clonotype. This sequence joins TRBV5-6 and TRBJ2-3; D is uncertain. V dropped 4 bases and J dropped 5 bases, with 8 bases sitting between them. Per germline, CDR1 SGHDT and CDR2 YYEEEE. The length of the CDR3 is 12 residues. The CDR3 bases are TGTGCCAGCAGCGTCCGGCGAGATACGCAGTATTTT. Protein product: CASSVRRDTQYF.

In this sample, this clonotype turned up many times. The rearrangement links TRBV27 to TRBJ2-7; 9 positions agree with TRBD2. J gave up 6 bases and V 4 bases, and 10 bases lay outside the gene matches. CDR3 length: 15 residues. Germline V lookup: CDR1 MNHEY, CDR2 SMNVEV (reference sequence). Here the CDR3 reads CASSSGTSPESEQYF. DNA of the CDR3: TGTGCCAGCAGTTCGGGGACTAGCCCGGAGTCCGAGCAGTACTTC.

The chain uses TRBV5-1 and TRBJ2-7, with 8 bases fitting TRBD2. Germline loops: CDR1 SGHRS, CDR2 YFSETQ. The ends lost 4 bases at V and 5 bases at J; junction bases unmatched: 8. The CDR3 is 14 residues long. CDR3 nucleotide sequence: TGCGCCAGCAGCCCCGGGGGGGGGCAACACGAGCAGTACTTC. Amino acid sequence: CASSPGGGQHEQYF. The variable domain in full, completed from reference TRBV5-1 and TRBJ2-7, reads KAGVTQTPRYLIKTRGQQVTLSCSPISGHRSVSWYQQTPGQGLQFLFEYFSETQRNKGNFPGRFSGRQFSNSRSEMNVSTLELGDSALYLCASSPGGGQHEQYFGPGTRLTVT.

This clonotype came up many times. The chain couples TRBV4-3 to TRBJ2-1; TRBD2 agrees at 8 bases. The V gene end was trimmed by 3 bases and the J gene end by 3 bases; junction bases not matched to a gene: 7. Germline V CDR1 and CDR2: LGHNA, YSLEER. This CDR3 is 16 amino acids long. The DNA of the CDR3 is TGCGCCAGCAGCCACTCGGGAGGGTTATTCTACAATGAGCAGTTCTTC. This gives the protein CASSHSGGLFYNEQFF.

The chain recombines TRBV7-9 with TRBJ2-1; D is unclear. Trimming cost V 5 bases and J 7 bases, with 21 bases left between them. CDR3 size: 16 residues. CDR1 and CDR2 from the germline V gene are SEHNR and FQNEAQ (reference sequence). The chain's CDR3 is CASSPRSIYKANEQFF. The CDR3 DNA reads TGTGCCAGCAGCCCAAGGTCCATTTACAAAGCGAATGAGCAGTTCTTC.

The chain couples TRBV4-1 to TRBJ2-3; D gene unclear. Trimming left V 0 bases short and J 4 bases short, with 5 bases between. CDR1 MGHRA and CDR2 YSYEKL come from the germline V gene. The CDR3 spans 13 residues. CDR3 region: CASSQEVPDTQYF. DNA for the CDR3: TGCGCCAGCAGCCAAGAGGTCCCAGATACGCAGTATTTT.

This clonotype appeared a few times. This sequence joins TRBV4-2 and TRBJ1-4; tentative D call: TRBD1 (5 bases). CDR1 is LGHNA, CDR2 YNFKEQ, per germline. There are 16 residues in the CDR3. V lost 1 base and J lost 3, with 12 bases in between. CDR3 amino acids: CASSQVVTVSNEKLFF. In DNA form, the CDR3 reads TGTGCCAGCAGCCAAGTGGTGACAGTATCTAATGAAAAACTGTTTTTT.

This clonotype was seen only a few times. J is TRBJ2-2 and V is TRBV28; a weak D match, TRBD2 (6 bases). This CDR3 region has 20 residues. Trimming shortened V by 4 bases and J by 0 bases, and 24 bases separated the two germline ends. In germline, CDR1 is MDHEN, CDR2 SYDVKM. The CDR3 DNA reads as TGTGCCAGCAGTTCCGGAAGGTACTGGACGGGACTCACGAACACCGGGGAGCTGTTTTTT. It translates to CASSSGRYWTGLTNTGELFF.

The chain employs TRBV12-3 or TRBV12-4 and TRBJ1-3, with 9 positions matching TRBD1. Trimming removed 3 bases from V and 6 bases from J; junction bases left unmatched: 6. CDR3 length: 15 residues. The CDR3 is CASSFGDRVSNTIYF. CDR3 coding DNA: TGTGCCAGCAGTTTCGGGGACAGGGTTTCAAACACCATATATTTT.

This clonotype was observed a handful of times. The chain uses TRBV30 and TRBJ2-7, with TRBD1 matching 11 bases. Per the germline V gene, CDR1 is GTSNPN and CDR2 is SVGIG (reference sequence). J gave up 1 base and V 0 bases, and 8 bases lay outside the gene matches. This CDR3 is built from 17 residues. The CDR3 region has the DNA TGTGCCTGGAGTGTAGGGTTTGGGGACAGGGGGTCCTACGAGCAGTACTTC. Translating gives CAWSVGFGDRGSYEQYF. Full variable domain (remainder filled in from reference TRBV30 and TRBJ2-7): SQTIHQWPATLVQPVGSPLSLECTVEGTSNPNLYWYRQAAGRGLQLLFYSVGIGQISSEVPQNLSASRPQDRQFILSSKKLLLSDSGFYLCAWSVGFGDRGSYEQYFGPGTRLTVT.